This T cell receptor (beta chain) was sequenced for a study of vaccination and CD4 T cells after COVID-19. As for the study in general: Control cultures were given a CEFX pool, an HIV-1 Nef pool, or no peptide.

Points from the study as a whole: No early post-infection timepoints were studied, and convalescent patients studied were relatively few. Only after vaccination were a median approximately 86% of convalescents' reactive clones seen.

In regard to this clonotype: Its antigen remains unknown.

Cultured CD4+ T cell DNA was sequenced using the Oncomine TCR Beta short-read assay. TCRdb re-derived calls from the PCR reads in MiXCR, one entry per CDR3 protein. The data show about 11,000 distinct CDR3 sequences, 54% seen once. Noted treatment: approximately nine-day PBMC culture with coronavirus spike peptide pools or control peptides (ViraFEST assay). Each well held approximately 2 million PBMCs in IL-2 (about 10 IU/ml) medium with roughly 11 ug/ml peptide pools. This CDR3 has 12 residues. V lost 5 bases and J 6 bases, leaving 8 bases between the germline ends. Germline assignment: CDR1 SGHVS and CDR2 FNYEAQ.

The material sequenced was CD4+ T cells from blood, cultured in vitro. The rearrangement joins TRBV7-6 to TRBJ2-1; D gene unclear. This sequence originates from a human donor who had recovered from COVID-19. The CDR3 sequence: CASSMEVNEQFF. Here the CDR3 DNA reads TGTGCCAGCAGCATGGAAGTCAATGAGCAGTTCTTC.